This TCR beta chain was identified in a study of blood T cell repertoires in COVID-19. Across the study: Specimens from acute and convalescent COVID-19 originated in the United States, Italy and Spain. Nucleic acid was either cDNA or gDNA, and it came from T cells, B-cell-depleted T cells, or PBMCs.

Germline-derived CDR1 and CDR2 are SQVTM and ANQGSEA. V lost 0 bases to trimming and J lost 7 bases, with 18 bases between them. The CDR3 consists of 15 residues. In the original processing: Amplification of reference gene primers provided the estimated nucleated cell counts. The method was immunoSEQ multiplex PCR; TCRdb's version includes in-frame clones alone and lacks a portion of them. Clone size and the V and J calls come from that table; the DNA yielded D and trimming. The sample records 310,000 or so clones, 87% being singletons. The chain employs TRBV29-1 and TRBJ1-2; no clear D. The sequenced sample consisted of peripheral blood. The source of this sequence is a woman between 50 and 59 years old who had recovered from COVID-19. The DNA of the CDR3 is TGCAGCGTTGAAGAAGAGTACAGTCTAATGTCTGGCTACACCTTC. Encoded protein: CSVEEEYSLMSGYTF.